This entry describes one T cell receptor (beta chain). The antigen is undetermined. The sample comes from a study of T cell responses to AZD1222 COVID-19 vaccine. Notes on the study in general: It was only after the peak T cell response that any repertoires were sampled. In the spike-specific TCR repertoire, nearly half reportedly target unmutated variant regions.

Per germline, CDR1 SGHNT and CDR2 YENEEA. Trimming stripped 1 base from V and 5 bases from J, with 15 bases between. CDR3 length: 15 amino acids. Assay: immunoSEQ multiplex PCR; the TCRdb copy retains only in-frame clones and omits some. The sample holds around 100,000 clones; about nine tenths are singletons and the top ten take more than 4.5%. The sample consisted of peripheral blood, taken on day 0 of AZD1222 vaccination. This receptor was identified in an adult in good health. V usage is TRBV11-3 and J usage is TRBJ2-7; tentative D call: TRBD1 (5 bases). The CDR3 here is CASSLGSQGGHEQYF. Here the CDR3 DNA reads TGTGCCAGCAGCTTAGGTTCGCAGGGTGGGCACGAGCAGTACTTC.